Here is one T cell receptor beta chain with its context. Its antigen is as yet unknown. The PCR employed 60 Vbeta primers together with 13 Jbeta primers. The data were produced by immunoSEQ multiplex PCR, yet TCRdb's version contains in-frame clones alone and is incomplete. With about 110,000 clones in the sample, the ten largest clones hold 6.8%. These data belong to a study of cytomegalovirus exposure and HLA in healthy donors. Germline V gene sequence: CDR1 SEHNR, CDR2 FQNEAQ (reference sequence). With V trimmed by 9 bases and J by 0 bases, 10 bases remained unmatched. The CDR3 covers 15 residues. Study-wide points: Data from an earlier analysis indicated that most TCR beta V segments were productive either about 90% or about 30% of the time. In a later analysis, common viral pathogens appeared linked to several of the most significant clusters. Donors were assumed by presence/absence analyses to have roughly uniform sequencing depth. CMV serostatus alone was available as immune exposure information.

Sequencing was done on a sample of PBMCs. The TCR was taken from a man in his forties in good health and CMV-seropositive. V usage is TRBV7-9 and J usage is TRBJ1-1; 7 bases agree with TRBD1. The DNA for the CDR3 is TGTGCCAGTAGACAGGGTATTATTCTGAACACTGAAGCTTTCTTT. Translating it yields CASRQGIILNTEAFF.